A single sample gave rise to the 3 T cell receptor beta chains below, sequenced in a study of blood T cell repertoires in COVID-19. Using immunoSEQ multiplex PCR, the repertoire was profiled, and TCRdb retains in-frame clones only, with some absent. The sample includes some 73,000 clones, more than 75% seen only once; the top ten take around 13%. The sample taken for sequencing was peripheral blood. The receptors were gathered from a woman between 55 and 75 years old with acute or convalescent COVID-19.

CDR3 sequence: CASSIGARGVTGEAFF. The CDR3 coding sequence is TGTGCCAGTAGTATAGGGGCTCGGGGTGTCACGGGCGAAGCTTTCTTT. The chain carries TRBV19 and TRBJ1-1; D is unclear. V gave up 1 base and J gave up 8 bases, with 20 bases separating them. Germline V gene data show CDR1 as LNHDA and CDR2 as SQIVND (reference sequence). The CDR3 contains 16 residues.

The CDR3 reads CASSLGVTGTVNEKLFF. CDR3 DNA sequence: TGTGCCAGCAGCTTAGGAGTAACCGGGACAGTAAATGAAAAACTGTTTTTT. This sequence joins TRBV11-2 and TRBJ1-4; 7 nucleotides align to TRBD1. The V gene end was trimmed by 1 base and the J gene end by 5 bases; junction bases not matched to a gene: 10. The germline CDR1 and CDR2 sequences are SGHAT and FQNNGV. The CDR3 runs 17 residues.

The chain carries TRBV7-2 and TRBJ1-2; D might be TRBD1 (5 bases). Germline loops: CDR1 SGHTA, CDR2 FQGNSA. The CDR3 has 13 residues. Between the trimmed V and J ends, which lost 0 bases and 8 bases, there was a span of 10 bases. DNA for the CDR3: TGTGCCAGCAGCTTAGCCCCGGGACTAGGCTACACCTTC. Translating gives CASSLAPGLGYTF. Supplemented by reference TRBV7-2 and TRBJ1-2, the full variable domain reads GAGVSQSPSNKVTEKGKDVELRCDPISGHTALYWYRQSLGQGLEFLIYFQGNSAPDKSGLPSDRFSAERTGGSVSTLTIQRTQQEDSAVYLCASSLAPGLGYTFGSGTRLTVV.